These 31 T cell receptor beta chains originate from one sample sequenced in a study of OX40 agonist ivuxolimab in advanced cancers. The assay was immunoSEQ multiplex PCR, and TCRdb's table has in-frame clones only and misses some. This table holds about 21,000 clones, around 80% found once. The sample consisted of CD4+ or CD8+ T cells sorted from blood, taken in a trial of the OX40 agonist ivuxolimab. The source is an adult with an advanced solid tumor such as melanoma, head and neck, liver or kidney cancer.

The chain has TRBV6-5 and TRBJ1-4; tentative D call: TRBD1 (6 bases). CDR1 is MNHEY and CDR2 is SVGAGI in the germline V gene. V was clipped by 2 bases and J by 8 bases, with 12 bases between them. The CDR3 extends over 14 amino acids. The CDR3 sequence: CASSYHGQPEKLFF. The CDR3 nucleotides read TGTGCCAGCAGTTACCATGGACAGCCAGAAAAACTGTTTTTT.

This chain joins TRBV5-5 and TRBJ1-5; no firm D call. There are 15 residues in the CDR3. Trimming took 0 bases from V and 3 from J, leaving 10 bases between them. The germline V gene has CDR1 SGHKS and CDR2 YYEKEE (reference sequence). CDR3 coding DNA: TGTGCCAGCAGCTTGGATTGGGTTAACAATCAGCCCCAGCATTTT. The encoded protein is CASSLDWVNNQPQHF.

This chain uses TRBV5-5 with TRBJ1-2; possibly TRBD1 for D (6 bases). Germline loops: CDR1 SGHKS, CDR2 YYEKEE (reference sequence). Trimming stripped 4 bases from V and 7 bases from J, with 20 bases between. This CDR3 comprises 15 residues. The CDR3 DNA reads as TGTGCCAGCAGCACCCCGGGGGGCGAAGGAAGTGGCTACACCTTC. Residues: CASSTPGGEGSGYTF.

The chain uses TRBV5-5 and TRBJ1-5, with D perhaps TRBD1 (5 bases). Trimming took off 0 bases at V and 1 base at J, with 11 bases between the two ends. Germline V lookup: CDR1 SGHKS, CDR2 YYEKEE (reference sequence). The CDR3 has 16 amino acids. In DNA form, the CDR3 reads TGTGCCAGCAGCTTGGTCGGCGGGGCGAGCAATCAGCCCCAGCATTTT. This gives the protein CASSLVGGASNQPQHF.

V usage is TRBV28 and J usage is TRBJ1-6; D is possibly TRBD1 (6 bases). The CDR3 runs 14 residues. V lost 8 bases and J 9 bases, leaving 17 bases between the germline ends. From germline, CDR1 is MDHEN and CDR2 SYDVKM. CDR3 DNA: TGTGCCAGCTTCCCGAGGGGGGGGGTTTCACCCCTCCACTTT. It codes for CASFPRGGVSPLHF.

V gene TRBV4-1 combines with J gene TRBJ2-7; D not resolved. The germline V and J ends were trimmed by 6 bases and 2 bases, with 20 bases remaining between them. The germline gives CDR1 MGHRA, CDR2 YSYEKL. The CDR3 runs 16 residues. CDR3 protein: CASSLNGSSDAYEQYF. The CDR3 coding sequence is TGCGCCAGCAGTCTGAACGGGTCGTCAGACGCCTACGAGCAGTACTTC.

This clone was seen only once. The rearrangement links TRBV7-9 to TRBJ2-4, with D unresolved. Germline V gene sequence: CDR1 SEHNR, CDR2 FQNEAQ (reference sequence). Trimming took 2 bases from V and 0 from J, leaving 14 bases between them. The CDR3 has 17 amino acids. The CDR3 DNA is TGTGCCAGCAGCTTAATCGTTACGGGTCTAGCCAAAAACATTCAGTACTTC. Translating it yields CASSLIVTGLAKNIQYF.

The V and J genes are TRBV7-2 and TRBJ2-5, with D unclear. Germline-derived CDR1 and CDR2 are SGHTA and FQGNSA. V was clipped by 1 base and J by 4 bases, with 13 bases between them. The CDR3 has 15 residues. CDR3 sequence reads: CASSLGPTALETQYF. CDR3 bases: TGTGCCAGCAGCTTAGGGCCCACAGCCCTAGAGACCCAGTACTTC.

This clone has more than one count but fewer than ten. CDR3 region: CASSPQGRDEQYF. The CDR3 DNA is TGTGCCAGCTCACCCCAGGGCCGAGACGAGCAGTACTTC. The rearrangement uses TRBV18 and TRBJ2-7; D may be TRBD1 (5 bases). With 3 bases removed from V and 5 bases from J, the gap between germline ends came to 11 bases. The CDR3 spans 13 residues. Germline-derived CDR1 and CDR2 are KGHSH and LQKENI.

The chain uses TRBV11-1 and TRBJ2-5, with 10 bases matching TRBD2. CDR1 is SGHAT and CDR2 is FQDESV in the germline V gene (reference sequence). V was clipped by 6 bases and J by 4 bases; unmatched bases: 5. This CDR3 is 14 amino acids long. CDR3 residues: CASSLAGVAETQYF. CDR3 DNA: TGTGCCAGCAGTCTAGCGGGGGTGGCAGAGACCCAGTACTTC.

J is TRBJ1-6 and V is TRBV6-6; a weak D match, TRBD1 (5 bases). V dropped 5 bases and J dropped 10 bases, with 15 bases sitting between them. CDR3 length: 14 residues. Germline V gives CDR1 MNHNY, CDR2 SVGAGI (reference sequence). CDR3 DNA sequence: TGTGCCAGCAGTAGTGCCCTCGGGGGGTCACCCCTCCACTTT. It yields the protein CASSSALGGSPLHF.

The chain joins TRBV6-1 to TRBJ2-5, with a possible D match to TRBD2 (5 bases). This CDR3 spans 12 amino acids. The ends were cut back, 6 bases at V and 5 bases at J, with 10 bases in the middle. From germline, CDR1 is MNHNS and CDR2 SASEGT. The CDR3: CASSRRPETQYF. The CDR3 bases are TGTGCCAGCAGCAGGAGGCCGGAGACCCAGTACTTC.

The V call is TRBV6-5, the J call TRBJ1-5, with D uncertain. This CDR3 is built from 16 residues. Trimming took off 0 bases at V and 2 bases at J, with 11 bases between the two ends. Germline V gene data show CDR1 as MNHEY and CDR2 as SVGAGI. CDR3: CASSYSGKVGNQPQHF. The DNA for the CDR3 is TGTGCCAGCAGTTACTCTGGTAAAGTAGGCAATCAGCCCCAGCATTTT.

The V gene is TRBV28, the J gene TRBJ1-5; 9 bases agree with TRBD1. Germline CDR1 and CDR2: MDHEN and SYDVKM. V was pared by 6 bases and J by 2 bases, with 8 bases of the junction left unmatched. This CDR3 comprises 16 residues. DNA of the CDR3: TGTGCCAGCAGGGCTTACGGGACAGGGCGCAATCAGCCCCAGCATTTT. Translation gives CASRAYGTGRNQPQHF.

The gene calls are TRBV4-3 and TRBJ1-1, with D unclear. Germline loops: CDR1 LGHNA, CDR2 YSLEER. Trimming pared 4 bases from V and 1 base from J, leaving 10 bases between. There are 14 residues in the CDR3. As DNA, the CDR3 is TGCGCCAGCAGCCCCCGACACGCGAACACTGAAGCTTTCTTT. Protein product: CASSPRHANTEAFF.

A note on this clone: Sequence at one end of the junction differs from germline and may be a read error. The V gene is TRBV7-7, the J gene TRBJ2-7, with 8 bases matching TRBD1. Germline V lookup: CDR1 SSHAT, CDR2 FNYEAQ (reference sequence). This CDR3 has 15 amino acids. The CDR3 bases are TGTGCTAGCAGCTTAGGACAGGGTCAAACCTACGAGCAGTACTTC. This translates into CASSLGQGQTYEQYF.

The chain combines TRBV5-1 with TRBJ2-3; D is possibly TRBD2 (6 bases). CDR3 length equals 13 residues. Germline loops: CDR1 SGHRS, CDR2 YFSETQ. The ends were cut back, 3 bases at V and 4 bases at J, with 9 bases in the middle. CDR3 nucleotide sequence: TGCGCCAGCAGCTCCGGGACTGCAGATACGCAGTATTTT. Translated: CASSSGTADTQYF.

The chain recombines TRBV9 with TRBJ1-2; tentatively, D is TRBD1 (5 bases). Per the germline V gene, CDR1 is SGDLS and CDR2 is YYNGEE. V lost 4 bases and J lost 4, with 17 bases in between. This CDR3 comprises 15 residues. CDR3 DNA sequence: TGTGCCAGCAGCCAATCGGGGACGGGACTCTATGGCTACACCTTC. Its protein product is CASSQSGTGLYGYTF.

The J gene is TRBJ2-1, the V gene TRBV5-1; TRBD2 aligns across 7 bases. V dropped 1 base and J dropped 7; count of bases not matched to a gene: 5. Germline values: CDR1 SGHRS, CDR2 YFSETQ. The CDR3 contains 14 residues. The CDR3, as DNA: TGCGCCAGCAGCTTGCCCAGCGGGGTAAATGAGCAGTTCTTC. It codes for CASSLPSGVNEQFF.

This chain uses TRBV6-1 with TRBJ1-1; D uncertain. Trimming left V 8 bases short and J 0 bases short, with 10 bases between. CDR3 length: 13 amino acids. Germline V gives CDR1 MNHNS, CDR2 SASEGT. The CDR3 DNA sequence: TGTGCCAGCTCTAGAGCAGTGAACACTGAAGCTTTCTTT. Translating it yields CASSRAVNTEAFF.

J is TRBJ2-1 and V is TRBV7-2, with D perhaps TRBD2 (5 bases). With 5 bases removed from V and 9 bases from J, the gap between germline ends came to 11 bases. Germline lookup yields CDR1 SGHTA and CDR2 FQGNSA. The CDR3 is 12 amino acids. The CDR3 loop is CASSPTTTEQFF. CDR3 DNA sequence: TGTGCCAGCAGCCCGACTACGACTGAGCAGTTCTTC.

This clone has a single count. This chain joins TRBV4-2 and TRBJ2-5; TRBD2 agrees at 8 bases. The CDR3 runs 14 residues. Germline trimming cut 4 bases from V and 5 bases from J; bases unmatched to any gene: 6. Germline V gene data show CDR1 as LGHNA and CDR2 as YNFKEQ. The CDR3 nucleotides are TGTGCCAGCAGCCTTCGGGGGGGTGGGGAGACCCAGTACTTC. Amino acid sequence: CASSLRGGGETQYF.

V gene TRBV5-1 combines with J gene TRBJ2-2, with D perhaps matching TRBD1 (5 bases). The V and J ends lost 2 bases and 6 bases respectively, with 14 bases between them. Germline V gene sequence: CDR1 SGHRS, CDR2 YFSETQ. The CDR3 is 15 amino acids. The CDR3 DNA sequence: TGCGCCAGCAGCTTCGCCCCGGACAAATCCGGGGAGCTGTTTTTT. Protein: CASSFAPDKSGELFF.

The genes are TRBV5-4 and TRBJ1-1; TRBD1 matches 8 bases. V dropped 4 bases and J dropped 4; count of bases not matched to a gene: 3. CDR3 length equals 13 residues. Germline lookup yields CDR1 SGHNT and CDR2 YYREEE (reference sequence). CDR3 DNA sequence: TGTGCCAGCAGCCAACAGGGGGGCACTGAAGCTTTCTTT. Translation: CASSQQGGTEAFF.

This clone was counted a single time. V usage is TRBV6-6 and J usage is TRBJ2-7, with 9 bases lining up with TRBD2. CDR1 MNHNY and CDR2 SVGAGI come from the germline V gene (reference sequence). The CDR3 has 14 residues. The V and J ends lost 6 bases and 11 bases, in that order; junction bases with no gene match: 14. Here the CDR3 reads CASSTGTSSSRKYF. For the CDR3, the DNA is TGTGCCAGCAGCACCGGGACTAGCTCCTCTCGGAAGTACTTC.

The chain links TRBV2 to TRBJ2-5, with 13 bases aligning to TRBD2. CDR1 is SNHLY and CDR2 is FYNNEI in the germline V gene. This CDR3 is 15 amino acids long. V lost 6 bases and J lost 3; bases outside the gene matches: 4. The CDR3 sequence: CASRIGLAGEETQYF. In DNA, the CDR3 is TGTGCCAGCAGGATTGGACTAGCGGGGGAAGAGACCCAGTACTTC.

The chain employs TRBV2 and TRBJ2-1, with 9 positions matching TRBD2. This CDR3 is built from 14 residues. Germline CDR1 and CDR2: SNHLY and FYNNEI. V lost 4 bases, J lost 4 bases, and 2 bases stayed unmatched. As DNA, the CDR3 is TGTGCCAGCAGTGCTAGCGGGGTTTACAATGAGCAGTTCTTC. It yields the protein CASSASGVYNEQFF.

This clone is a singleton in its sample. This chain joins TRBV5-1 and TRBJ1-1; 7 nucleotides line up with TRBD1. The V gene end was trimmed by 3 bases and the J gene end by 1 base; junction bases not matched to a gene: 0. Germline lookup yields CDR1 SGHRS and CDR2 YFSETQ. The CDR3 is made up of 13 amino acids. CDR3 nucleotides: TGCGCCAGCAGCTGGGACAGGAACACTGAAGCTTTCTTT. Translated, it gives CASSWDRNTEAFF.

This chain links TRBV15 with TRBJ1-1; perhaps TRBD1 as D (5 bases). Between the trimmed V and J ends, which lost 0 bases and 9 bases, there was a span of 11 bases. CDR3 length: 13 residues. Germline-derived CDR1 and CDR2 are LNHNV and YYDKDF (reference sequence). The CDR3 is CATSRDGAGKAFF. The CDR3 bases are TGTGCCACCAGCAGAGATGGGGCAGGGAAAGCTTTCTTT. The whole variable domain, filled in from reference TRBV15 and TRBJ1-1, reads DAMVIQNPRYQVTQFGKPVTLSCSQTLNHNVMYWYQQKSSQAPKLLFHYYDKDFNNEADTPDNFQSRRPNTSFCFLDIRSPGLGDTAMYLCATSRDGAGKAFFGQGTRLTVV.

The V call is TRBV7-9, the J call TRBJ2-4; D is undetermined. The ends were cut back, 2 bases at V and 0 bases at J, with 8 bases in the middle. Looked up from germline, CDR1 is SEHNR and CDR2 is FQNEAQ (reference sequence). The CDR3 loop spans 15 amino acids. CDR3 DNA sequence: TGTGCCAGCAGCTTAAGCTCCGTAGCCAAAAACATTCAGTACTTC. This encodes CASSLSSVAKNIQYF.

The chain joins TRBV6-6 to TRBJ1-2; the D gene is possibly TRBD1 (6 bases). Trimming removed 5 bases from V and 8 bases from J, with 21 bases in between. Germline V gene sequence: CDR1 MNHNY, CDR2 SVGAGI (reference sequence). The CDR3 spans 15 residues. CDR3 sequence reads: CASSPGQLPNTGYTF. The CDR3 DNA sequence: TGTGCCAGCAGTCCCGGACAGTTACCAAACACAGGCTACACCTTC.